One sample yielded the 8 T cell receptor beta chains listed below, sequenced in a study of blood T cell repertoires in COVID-19. Profiling relied on immunoSEQ multiplex PCR, and the TCRdb table lists in-frame clones only, not all of them. The sample includes some 83,000 clones, roughly four fifths seen only once; the top ten take around 10%. Input material: peripheral blood. Receptor source: a man aged 50-59 years with acute or convalescent COVID-19.

This clone was picked up one time. The chain has TRBV5-1 and TRBJ2-5, with a tentative D call TRBD2 (6 bases). CDR3 size: 14 residues. CDR1 is SGHRS, CDR2 YFSETQ, per germline. Trimming pared 4 bases from V and 2 bases from J, leaving 12 bases between. The DNA for the CDR3 is TGCGCCAGCAGCCCCTGGGGGAGGCAAGAGACCCAGTACTTC. It is translated as CASSPWGRQETQYF.

The chain is built from TRBV7-2 and TRBJ2-1; 7 bases match TRBD1. After removal of 5 bases from V and 2 bases from J, the junction contained 6 bases not matched to a gene. This CDR3 comprises 15 residues. Germline V lookup: CDR1 SGHTA, CDR2 FQGNSA. The CDR3 nucleotides are TGTGCCAGCAGCGAATGGGACAGCCCCTACAATGAGCAGTTCTTC. It yields the protein CASSEWDSPYNEQFF. Using reference TRBV7-2 and TRBJ2-1 for the parts outside the CDR3, the full variable domain is GAGVSQSPSNKVTEKGKDVELRCDPISGHTALYWYRQSLGQGLEFLIYFQGNSAPDKSGLPSDRFSAERTGGSVSTLTIQRTQQEDSAVYLCASSEWDSPYNEQFFGPGTRLTVL.

The genes are TRBV20-1 and TRBJ1-2, with TRBD1 identical over 11 bases. Germline CDR1 and CDR2: DFQATT and SNEGSKA (reference sequence). This CDR3 contains 19 residues. Trimming removed 3 bases from V and 1 base from J; junction bases left unmatched: 16. CDR3 amino acids: CSASIPSGTGGLLNYGYTF. CDR3 bases: TGCAGTGCTAGTATACCCTCCGGGACAGGGGGACTCCTTAACTATGGCTACACCTTC.

This chain connects TRBV7-2 to TRBJ2-1; 7 bases fit TRBD2. CDR3 length: 15 residues. The V and J ends lost 7 bases and 3 bases, in that order; junction bases with no gene match: 9. Germline V gene data show CDR1 as SGHTA and CDR2 as FQGNSA. DNA for the CDR3: TGTGCCAGCACCCTCCCTAGCGGTGGCTACAATGAGCAGTTCTTC. This gives the protein CASTLPSGGYNEQFF.

This clone was found once. The chain joins TRBV7-2 to TRBJ2-1, with 10 bases identical to TRBD2. Germline V gene sequence: CDR1 SGHTA, CDR2 FQGNSA. This CDR3 comprises 15 residues. V lost 6 bases and J lost 6; bases outside the gene matches: 8. The CDR3 coding sequence is TGTGCCAGCAGTAAGAGCGGGAGGGCGGGCAATGAGCAGTTCTTC. The encoded protein is CASSKSGRAGNEQFF.

The V and J genes are TRBV5-1 and TRBJ2-7; TRBD2 agrees at 9 bases. The junction had 8 bases not matched to a gene; V was cut back by 4 bases and J by 3 bases. The length of the CDR3 is 15 residues. From germline, CDR1 is SGHRS and CDR2 YFSETQ. CDR3 coding DNA: TGCGCCAGCAGCCTCCTCGGTAGCGGGAGCTACGAGCAGTACTTC. Its translation: CASSLLGSGSYEQYF.

This clone showed up just once. This rearrangement joins TRBV2 to TRBJ2-1; D ambiguous. With 4 bases removed from V and 8 bases from J, the gap between germline ends came to 15 bases. The CDR3 totals 14 residues. Germline CDR1 reads SNHLY; CDR2 reads FYNNEI. The CDR3 sequence: CASSVRMTPDEQFF. The CDR3 DNA follows: TGTGCCAGCAGTGTTCGGATGACTCCCGATGAGCAGTTCTTC.

The chain is built from TRBV6-5 and TRBJ2-7, with D maybe TRBD1 (6 bases). Germline V gene lookup returns CDR1 MNHEY and CDR2 SVGAGI. There are 14 residues in the CDR3. The V gene lost 0 bases and the J gene lost 6 bases, with 12 bases spanning the gap. The CDR3 spells CASSYSTTGLEQYF. The CDR3 coding sequence is TGTGCCAGCAGTTACTCCACGACAGGACTCGAGCAGTACTTC.